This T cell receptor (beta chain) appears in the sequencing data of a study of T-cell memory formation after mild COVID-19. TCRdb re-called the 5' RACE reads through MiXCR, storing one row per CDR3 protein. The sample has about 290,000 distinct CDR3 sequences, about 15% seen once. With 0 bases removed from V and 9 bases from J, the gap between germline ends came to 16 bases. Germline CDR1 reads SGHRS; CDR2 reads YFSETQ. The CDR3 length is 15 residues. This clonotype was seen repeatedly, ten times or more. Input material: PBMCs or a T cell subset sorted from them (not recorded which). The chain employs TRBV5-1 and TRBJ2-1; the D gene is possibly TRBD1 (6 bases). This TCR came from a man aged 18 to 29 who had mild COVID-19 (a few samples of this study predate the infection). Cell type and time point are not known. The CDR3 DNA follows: TGCGCCAGCAGCTTGGGAGTGGGGGCCCAGGGTGAGCAGTTCTTC. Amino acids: CASSLGVGAQGEQFF.